The present entry profiles one TCR beta chain with its context. The sample belongs to a study of T cell changes during pregnancy in multiple sclerosis. CDR1 and CDR2 (germline): SGHDN, FVKESK. CDR3 length: 17 amino acids. J lost 5 bases, V lost 0 bases, and 11 bases had no gene match. Profiled with immunoSEQ multiplex PCR; TCRdb holds only in-frame clones, not every one. The sample has 75,000 to 90,000 clones, around 94% seen once. This specimen was CD4+ T cells from peripheral blood mononuclear cells, taken before pregnancy. The clonotype was recovered from a female donor with multiple sclerosis, enrolled in a pregnancy study. The chain joins TRBV14 to TRBJ2-5, with 8 bases aligning to TRBD1. The CDR3 reads CASSQDRRDRTLETQYF. DNA of the CDR3: TGTGCCAGCAGCCAAGATCGAAGGGACAGGACATTGGAGACCCAGTACTTC.